This T cell receptor beta chain is drawn from a study of regulatory T cells in long-lasting Graves disease. The ends lost 5 bases at V and 0 bases at J; junction bases unmatched: 10. The CDR3 totals 17 residues. Study-level findings and limits: Persistent disease showed a preference for TRBV28, TRBJ1-2 and TRBJ2-5.

The TCR beta library used iRepertoire HTBI primers with Arm-PCR amplification of CDR3. Each CDR3 protein is one row after TCRdb ran MiXCR on the multiplex PCR reads. The table has under 450,000 distinct CDR3 sequences, roughly 20% seen once. Time point noted: persistent/refractory GD, antithyroid drugs over 5 years with positive TRAb. Construction of the TCR library relied on RNA isolated from PBMCs. This clonotype has a count of ten or more. No antigen is known for it. This receptor was obtained from a woman aged 40 to 50 with Graves disease. The material sequenced was peripheral blood mononuclear cells (PBMCs), taken when the disease was refractory, from a patient treated with antithyroid drugs. The chain recombines TRBV12-3 or TRBV12-4 with TRBJ1-3; TRBD1 matches at 7 bases. The CDR3 reads CASSDGTAKPSGNTIYF. The DNA for the CDR3 is TGTGCCAGCAGTGATGGGACAGCTAAACCCTCTGGAAACACCATATATTTT.